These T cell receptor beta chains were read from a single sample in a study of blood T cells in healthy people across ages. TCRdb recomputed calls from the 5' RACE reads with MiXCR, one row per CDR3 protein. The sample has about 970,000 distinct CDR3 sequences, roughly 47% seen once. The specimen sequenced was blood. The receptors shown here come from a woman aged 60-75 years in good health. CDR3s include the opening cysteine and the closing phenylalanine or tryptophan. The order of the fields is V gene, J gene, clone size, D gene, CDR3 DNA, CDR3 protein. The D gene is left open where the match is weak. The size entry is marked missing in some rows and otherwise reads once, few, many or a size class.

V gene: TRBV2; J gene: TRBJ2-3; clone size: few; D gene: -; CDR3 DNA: TGTGCCAGCATCCCGACCACAGATACGCAGTATTTT; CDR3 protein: CASIPTTDTQYF
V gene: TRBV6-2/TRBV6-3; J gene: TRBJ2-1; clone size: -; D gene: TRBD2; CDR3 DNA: TGTGCCAGCAGTTACGCGGGAGTCGGGTACAATGAGCAGTTCTTC; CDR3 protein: CASSYAGVGYNEQFF
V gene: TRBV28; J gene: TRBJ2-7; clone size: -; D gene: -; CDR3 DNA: TGTGCCATCGGACGGGCCTACGAGCAGTACTTC; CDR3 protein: CAIGRAYEQYF
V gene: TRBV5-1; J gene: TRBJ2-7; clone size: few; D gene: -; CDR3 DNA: TGCGCCAGCAGCTTGATTGCCGACAGAACAAACGAGCAGTACTTC; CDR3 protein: CASSLIADRTNEQYF
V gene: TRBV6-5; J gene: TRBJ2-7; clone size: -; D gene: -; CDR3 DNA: TGTGCCAGCCGCCGACAAGAACCCCACGAGCAGTACTTC; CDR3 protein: CASRRQEPHEQYF
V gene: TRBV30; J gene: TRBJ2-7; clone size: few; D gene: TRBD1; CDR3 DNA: TGTGCCTGGGACAGGGGGTCAGTCTACGAGCAGTACTTC; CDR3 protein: CAWDRGSVYEQYF
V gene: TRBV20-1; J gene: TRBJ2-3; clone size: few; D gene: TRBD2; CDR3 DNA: TGCAGTGCTAGAGCTCTAAGGGCTAGCGGGAAATCAGATACGCAGTATTTT; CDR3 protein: CSARALRASGKSDTQYF
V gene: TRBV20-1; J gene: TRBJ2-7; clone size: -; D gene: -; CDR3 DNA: TGCAGTGCACAACCGACAGTCCTCTCCTACGAGCAGTACTTC; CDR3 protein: CSAQPTVLSYEQYF
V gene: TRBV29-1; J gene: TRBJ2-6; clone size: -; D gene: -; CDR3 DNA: TGCAGCGTTGGCAGGAGAGGAGGGGCCAACGTCCTGACTTTC; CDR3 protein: CSVGRRGGANVLTF
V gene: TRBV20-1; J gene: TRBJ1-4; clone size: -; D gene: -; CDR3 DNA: TGCAGTGCTAGAGATCACAGCGCAACTAATGAAAAACTGTTTTTT; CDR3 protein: CSARDHSATNEKLFF
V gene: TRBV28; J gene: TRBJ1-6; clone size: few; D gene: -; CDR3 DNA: TGTGCCAGCAGTTTATACAGGAATTCACCCCTCCACTTT; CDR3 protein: CASSLYRNSPLHF
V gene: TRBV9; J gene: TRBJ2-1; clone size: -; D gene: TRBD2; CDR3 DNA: TGTGCCAGCAGCGGTCTAGCGGGGGGGCTTAATGACTACAATGAGCAGTTCTTC; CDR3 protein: CASSGLAGGLNDYNEQFF
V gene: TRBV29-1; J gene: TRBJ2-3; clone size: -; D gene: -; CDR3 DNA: TGCAGCGTTGGCGCCAGGATGTCGTCAGATACGCAGTATTTT; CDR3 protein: CSVGARMSSDTQYF
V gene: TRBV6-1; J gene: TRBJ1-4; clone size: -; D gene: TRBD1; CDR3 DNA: TGTGCCAGCAGTGACAGGGGGATTGAAAAACTGTTTTTT; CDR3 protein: CASSDRGIEKLFF
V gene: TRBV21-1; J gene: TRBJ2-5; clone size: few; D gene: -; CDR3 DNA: TGTGCCAGCAGCTTGGGGAGCGGGTTTTGTTGGCAGCGGGGGCACCAAGAGACCCAGTACTTC; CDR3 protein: CASSLGSGFCWQRGHQETQYF
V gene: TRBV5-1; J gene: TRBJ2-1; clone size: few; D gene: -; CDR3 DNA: TGCGCCAGCAGCCGGGGGACGCTTCCCTACAATGAGCAGTTCTTC; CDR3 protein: CASSRGTLPYNEQFF
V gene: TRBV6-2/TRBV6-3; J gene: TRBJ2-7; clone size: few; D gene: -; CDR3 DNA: TGTGCCAGCAGTTACGTCCCTAGCGAAATCTACGAGCAGTACTTC; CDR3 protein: CASSYVPSEIYEQYF
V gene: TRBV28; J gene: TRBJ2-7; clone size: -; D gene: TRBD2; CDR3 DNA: TGTGCCAGCAGTCACCCGACAGCGGGGTCAGACGAGCAGTACTTC; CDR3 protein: CASSHPTAGSDEQYF
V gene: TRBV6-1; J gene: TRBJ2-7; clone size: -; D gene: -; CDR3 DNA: TGTGCCAGCAGGAGTTTGGGAGACGAGCAGTACTTC; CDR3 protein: CASRSLGDEQYF